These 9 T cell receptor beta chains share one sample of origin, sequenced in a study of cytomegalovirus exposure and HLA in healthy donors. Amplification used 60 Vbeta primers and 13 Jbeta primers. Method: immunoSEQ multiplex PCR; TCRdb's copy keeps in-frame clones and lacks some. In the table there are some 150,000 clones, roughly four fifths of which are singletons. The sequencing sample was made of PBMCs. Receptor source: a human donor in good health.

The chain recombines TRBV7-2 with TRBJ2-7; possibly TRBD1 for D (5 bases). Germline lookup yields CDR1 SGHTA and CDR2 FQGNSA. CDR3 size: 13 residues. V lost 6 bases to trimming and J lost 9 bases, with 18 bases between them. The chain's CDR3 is CASRRTGPRGQYF. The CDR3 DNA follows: TGTGCCAGCAGGCGAACAGGTCCTAGGGGGCAGTACTTC.

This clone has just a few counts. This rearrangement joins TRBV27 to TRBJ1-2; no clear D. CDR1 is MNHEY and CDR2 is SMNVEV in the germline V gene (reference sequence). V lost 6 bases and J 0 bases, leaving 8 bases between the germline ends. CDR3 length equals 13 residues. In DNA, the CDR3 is TGTGCCAGCAGCCCCCGAGCTAACTATGGCTACACCTTC. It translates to CASSPRANYGYTF.

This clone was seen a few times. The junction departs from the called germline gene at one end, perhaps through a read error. The CDR3 nucleotides read TGTGCTAGCAGCTCCACAGGGGGCCAAGAGACCCAGTACTTC. Translating gives CASSSTGGQETQYF. V gene TRBV7-7 combines with J gene TRBJ2-5, with 8 nucleotides matching TRBD1. Germline V CDR1 and CDR2: SSHAT, FNYEAQ (reference sequence). CDR3 length: 14 amino acids.

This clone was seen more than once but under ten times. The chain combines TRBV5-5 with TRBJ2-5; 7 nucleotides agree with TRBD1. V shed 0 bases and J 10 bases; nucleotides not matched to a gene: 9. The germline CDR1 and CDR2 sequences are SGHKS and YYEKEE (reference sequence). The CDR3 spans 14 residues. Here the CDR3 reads CASSLGTGYLIQYF. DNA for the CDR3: TGTGCCAGCAGCTTGGGGACAGGTTATTTGATCCAGTACTTC.

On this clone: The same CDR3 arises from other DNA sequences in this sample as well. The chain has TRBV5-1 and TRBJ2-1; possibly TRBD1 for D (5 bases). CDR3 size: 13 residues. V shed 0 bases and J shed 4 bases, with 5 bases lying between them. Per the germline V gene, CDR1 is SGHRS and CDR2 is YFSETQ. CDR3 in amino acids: CASSLGQYNEQFF. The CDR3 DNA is TGCGCCAGCAGCTTGGGACAGTACAATGAGCAGTTCTTC.

In DNA, the CDR3 is TGTGCCAGCAGCCCGGGACTAGCGGCGTACAATGAGCAGTTCTTC. Protein: CASSPGLAAYNEQFF. The chain is built from TRBV5-6 and TRBJ2-1, with 11 bases matching TRBD2. V lost 4 bases to trimming and J lost 4 bases; unmatched junction nucleotides: 4. Germline V gives CDR1 SGHDT, CDR2 YYEEEE. The CDR3 contains 15 residues.

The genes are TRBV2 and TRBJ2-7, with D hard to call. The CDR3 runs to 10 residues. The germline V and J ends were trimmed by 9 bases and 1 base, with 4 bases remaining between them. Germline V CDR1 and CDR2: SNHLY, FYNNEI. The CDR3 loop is CASISYEQYF. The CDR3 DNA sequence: TGTGCCAGTATTTCCTACGAGCAGTACTTC.

The DNA of the CDR3 is TGTGCCAGCAGCTTAGGAGGCGCTAGCGGGAGTCCCTACGAGCAGTACTTC. This gives the protein CASSLGGASGSPYEQYF. The rearrangement links TRBV7-6 to TRBJ2-7; 10 nucleotides agree with TRBD2. Germline loops: CDR1 SGHVS, CDR2 FNYEAQ. V gave up 1 base and J gave up 2 bases; unmatched junction bases: 8. The CDR3 is made up of 17 amino acids.

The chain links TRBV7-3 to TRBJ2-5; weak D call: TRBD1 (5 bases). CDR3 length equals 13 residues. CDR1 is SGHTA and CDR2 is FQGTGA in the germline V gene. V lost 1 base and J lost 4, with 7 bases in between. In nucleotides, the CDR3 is TGTGCCAGCAGCTTAAATAGGGGAGAGACCCAGTACTTC. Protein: CASSLNRGETQYF.